The text below deals with one T cell receptor (beta chain). This record belongs to a study of PD-L1 blockade in urothelial cancer. Germline loops: CDR1 SGHRS, CDR2 YFSETQ. This CDR3 is built from 14 residues. V lost 0 bases and J 0 bases, leaving 7 bases between the germline ends. Spiking of synthetic TCR analog templates was performed in each PCR. Sequenced by immunoSEQ multiplex PCR; TCRdb stores in-frame clones only, minus some. This sample has 65,000 to 80,000 clones, with 80% to 85% found just once. This TCR was sampled from a man in his 70s with urothelial cancer. The chain recombines TRBV5-1 with TRBJ2-7; D possibly corresponds to TRBD2 (6 bases). The sample in question was PBMCs, obtained around atezolizumab (anti-PD-L1) treatment. The CDR3 loop reads CASSLGGNSYEQYF. The DNA for the CDR3 is TGCGCCAGCAGCTTGGGCGGGAACTCCTACGAGCAGTACTTC.